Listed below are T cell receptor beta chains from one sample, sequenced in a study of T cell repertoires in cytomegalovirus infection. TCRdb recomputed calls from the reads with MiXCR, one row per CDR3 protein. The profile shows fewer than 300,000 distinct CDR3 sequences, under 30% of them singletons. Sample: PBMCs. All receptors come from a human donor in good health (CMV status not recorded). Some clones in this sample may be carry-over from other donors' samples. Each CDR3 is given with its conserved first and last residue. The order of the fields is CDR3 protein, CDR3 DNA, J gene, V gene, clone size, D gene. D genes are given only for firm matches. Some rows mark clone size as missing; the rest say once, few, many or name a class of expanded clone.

CDR3: CASSLYSNYGYTF; DNA: TGTGCCAGCAGCTTATACAGTAACTATGGCTACACCTTC; J: TRBJ1-2; V: TRBV7-2; size: many; D: NA
CDR3: CASSSRETGERYNEQFF; DNA: TGTGCCAGCAGCTCCCGAGAGACAGGGGAACGCTACAATGAGCAGTTCTTC; J: TRBJ2-1; V: TRBV7-6; size: many; D: TRBD1
CDR3: CASSLYAGSTYEQYF; DNA: TGTGCCAGCAGTTTATATGCGGGGTCGACCTACGAGCAGTACTTC; J: TRBJ2-7; V: TRBV28; size: many; D: NA
CDR3: CASSSRGEKLFF; DNA: TGTGCCAGCAGTTCCAGGGGGGAAAAACTGTTTTTT; J: TRBJ1-4; V: TRBV6-8; size: NA; D: TRBD1
CDR3: CSVVDSSYEQYF; DNA: TGCAGCGTTGTCGACAGCTCCTACGAGCAGTACTTC; J: TRBJ2-7; V: TRBV29-1; size: few; D: NA
CDR3: CASSFSSPRERSTGELFF; DNA: TGTGCCAGCAGTTTTTCGTCTCCGCGGGAGCGAAGCACCGGGGAGCTGTTTTTT; J: TRBJ2-2; V: TRBV28; size: NA; D: TRBD2
CDR3: CASSSVAGVEETQYF; DNA: TGTGCCAGCAGTTCGGTAGCGGGAGTAGAAGAGACCCAGTACTTC; J: TRBJ2-5; V: TRBV7-2; size: NA; D: TRBD2
CDR3: CASSLYSGRGREQYF; DNA: TGTGCCAGCAGTTTATATAGCGGGAGGGGTCGGGAGCAGTACTTC; J: TRBJ2-7; V: TRBV28; size: NA; D: TRBD2
CDR3: CASSLQGGRTDTQYF; DNA: TGCGCCAGCAGCCTCCAGGGGGGAAGGACAGATACGCAGTATTTT; J: TRBJ2-3; V: TRBV5-1; size: NA; D: NA
CDR3: CASSGRRGKNIQYF; DNA: TGTGCCAGCAGCGGACGGAGAGGAAAAAACATTCAGTACTTC; J: TRBJ2-4; V: TRBV28; size: NA; D: NA
CDR3: CASTTPGPLGSPLHF; DNA: TGTGCCAGCACAACCCCGGGCCCTTTGGGATCACCCCTCCACTTT; J: TRBJ1-6; V: TRBV28; size: NA; D: NA
CDR3: CASSPGAPETQYF; DNA: TGTGCCAGCAGTCCTGGGGCTCCCGAGACCCAGTACTTC; J: TRBJ2-5; V: TRBV7-3; size: few; D: NA
CDR3: CSASSLAGSSYNEQFF; DNA: TGCAGTGCTAGTTCGCTAGCGGGTAGCTCCTACAATGAGCAGTTCTTC; J: TRBJ2-1; V: TRBV20-1; size: few; D: TRBD2
CDR3: CASSQDFWRGAGNTIYF; DNA: TGCGCCAGCAGCCAAGATTTTTGGCGGGGTGCTGGAAACACCATATATTTT; J: TRBJ1-3; V: TRBV4-1; size: NA; D: NA
CDR3: CASSSSPSRGAYPTDTQYF; DNA: TGTGCCAGCAGCTCCTCCCCGTCGCGGGGGGCATACCCCACAGATACGCAGTATTTT; J: TRBJ2-3; V: TRBV7-2; size: many; D: TRBD2
CDR3: CASSLAMSPDYGYTF; DNA: TGTGCCAGCAGCTTGGCCATGTCGCCGGACTATGGCTACACCTTC; J: TRBJ1-2; V: TRBV5-5; size: NA; D: NA
CDR3: CASSLAAEAFF; DNA: TGTGCCAGCAGTCTAGCTGCTGAAGCTTTCTTT; J: TRBJ1-1; V: TRBV12-3/TRBV12-4; size: few; D: NA
CDR3: CASSLKVAGTNEQFF; DNA: TGTGCCAGCAGCTTAAAAGTAGCGGGCACCAATGAGCAGTTCTTC; J: TRBJ2-1; V: TRBV7-3; size: few; D: TRBD2
CDR3: CASSFYYRGHDEQYF; DNA: TGTGCCAGCAGTTTTTATTACAGGGGGCACGACGAGCAGTACTTC; J: TRBJ2-7; V: TRBV28; size: few; D: TRBD1
CDR3: CATSDPSGESYNEQFF; DNA: TGTGCCACCAGTGACCCATCCGGCGAATCCTACAATGAGCAGTTCTTC; J: TRBJ2-1; V: TRBV24-1; size: few; D: NA
CDR3: CASSVGQGGSPLHF; DNA: TGCGCCAGCAGCGTGGGACAGGGAGGTTCACCCCTCCACTTT; J: TRBJ1-6; V: TRBV5-1; size: few; D: TRBD1
CDR3: CASRPGRRYNEQFF; DNA: TGTGCCAGCAGACCGGGACGGCGATACAATGAGCAGTTCTTC; J: TRBJ2-1; V: TRBV28; size: NA; D: NA
CDR3: CASSPPAANTGELFF; DNA: TGTGCCAGCTCACCACCGGCAGCGAACACCGGGGAGCTGTTTTTT; J: TRBJ2-2; V: TRBV18; size: NA; D: NA
CDR3: CASSLLRQGSEFF; DNA: TGTGCCAGCAGTTTATTACGCCAGGGATCGGAGTTCTTC; J: TRBJ2-1; V: TRBV28; size: NA; D: NA
CDR3: CASSDTRGRAGNEQFF; DNA: TGTGCCAGCAGTGACACGAGGGGGCGCGCGGGCAATGAGCAGTTCTTC; J: TRBJ2-1; V: TRBV2; size: few; D: TRBD1
CDR3: CASRDRVLGYTF; DNA: TGCGCCAGCCGGGACAGGGTTTTAGGCTACACCTTC; J: TRBJ1-2; V: TRBV10-2; size: few; D: TRBD1
CDR3: CASSIAGEQYF; DNA: TGTGCCAGTAGTATAGCCGGCGAGCAGTACTTC; J: TRBJ2-7; V: TRBV19; size: NA; D: NA
CDR3: CASSLGLSGMGEQYF; DNA: TGTGCCAGCAGCTTAGGCTTATCGGGGATGGGGGAGCAGTACTTC; J: TRBJ2-7; V: TRBV7-2; size: many; D: NA
CDR3: CASSVGGSRSYNEQFF; DNA: TGTGCCAGCAGCGTTGGCGGGAGTCGGTCCTACAATGAGCAGTTCTTC; J: TRBJ2-1; V: TRBV7-9; size: NA; D: TRBD2
CDR3: CASSLLIDTDTQYF; DNA: TGTGCCAGCAGCTTATTGATAGACACAGATACGCAGTATTTT; J: TRBJ2-3; V: TRBV7-6; size: few; D: NA
CDR3: CASSQAWTSGLNTGELFF; DNA: TGCGCCAGCAGCCAAGCGTGGACTAGCGGGCTGAACACCGGGGAGCTGTTTTTT; J: TRBJ2-2; V: TRBV4-3; size: NA; D: TRBD2
CDR3: CASTLRGQKNTGELFF; DNA: TGTGCCAGCACCCTAAGGGGACAGAAGAACACCGGGGAGCTGTTTTTT; J: TRBJ2-2; V: TRBV11-2; size: NA; D: TRBD1
CDR3: CASSSHLLHQVKGMGGYTF; DNA: TGTGCCAGCAGTTCTCATTTGCTCCATCAGGTCAAGGGAATGGGTGGCTACACCTTC; J: TRBJ1-2; V: TRBV28; size: few; D: NA
CDR3: CASSSTSGSAYNEQFF; DNA: TGTGCCAGCAGCTCAACTAGCGGGAGCGCGTACAATGAGCAGTTCTTC; J: TRBJ2-1; V: TRBV5-5; size: many; D: TRBD2
CDR3: CSARPAGYNEQFF; DNA: TGCAGTGCTAGGCCAGCCGGCTACAATGAGCAGTTCTTC; J: TRBJ2-1; V: TRBV20-1; size: NA; D: NA
CDR3: CASSVRDRRTYEQYF; DNA: TGTGCCAGCAGTGTCCGGGACAGGCGCACCTACGAGCAGTACTTC; J: TRBJ2-7; V: TRBV28; size: few; D: TRBD1
CDR3: CASSFSLGAQYGYTF; DNA: TGTGCCAGCAGCTTTTCCTTGGGGGCCCAATATGGCTACACCTTC; J: TRBJ1-2; V: TRBV7-2; size: many; D: NA
CDR3: CSVVRGHGEKLFF; DNA: TGCAGCGTTGTGAGGGGGCATGGCGAAAAACTGTTTTTT; J: TRBJ1-4; V: TRBV29-1; size: few; D: TRBD1
CDR3: CSASERGKSTDTQYF; DNA: TGCAGTGCTAGTGAGCGGGGCAAAAGCACAGATACGCAGTATTTT; J: TRBJ2-3; V: TRBV20-1; size: many; D: TRBD2
CDR3: CASSGRDGETQYF; DNA: TGTGCCAGCAGCGGCCGGGACGGAGAGACCCAGTACTTC; J: TRBJ2-5; V: TRBV2; size: NA; D: NA
CDR3: CASSLRGYGNTIYF; DNA: TGTGCCAGCAGCTTACGGGGTTATGGAAACACCATATATTTT; J: TRBJ1-3; V: TRBV7-8; size: many; D: NA
CDR3: CASSPRQGLEQYF; DNA: TGTGCCAGCAGCCCAAGACAGGGGTTAGAGCAGTACTTC; J: TRBJ2-7; V: TRBV7-7; size: many; D: TRBD1